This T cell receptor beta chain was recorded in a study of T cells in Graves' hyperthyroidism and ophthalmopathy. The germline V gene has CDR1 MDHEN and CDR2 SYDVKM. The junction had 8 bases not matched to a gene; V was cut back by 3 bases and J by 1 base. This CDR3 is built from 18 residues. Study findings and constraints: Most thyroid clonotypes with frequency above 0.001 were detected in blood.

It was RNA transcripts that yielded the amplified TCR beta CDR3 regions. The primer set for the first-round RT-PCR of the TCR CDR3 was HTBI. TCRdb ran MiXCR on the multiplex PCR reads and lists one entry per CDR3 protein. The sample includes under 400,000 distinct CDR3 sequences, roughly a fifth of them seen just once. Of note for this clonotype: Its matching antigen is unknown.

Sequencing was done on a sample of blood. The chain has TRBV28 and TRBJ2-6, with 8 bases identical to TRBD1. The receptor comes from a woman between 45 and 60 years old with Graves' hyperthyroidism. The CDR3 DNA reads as TGTGCCAGCAGTTTGCTGGGACAGGCTACTTCTGGGGCCAACGTCCTGACTTTC. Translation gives CASSLLGQATSGANVLTF.